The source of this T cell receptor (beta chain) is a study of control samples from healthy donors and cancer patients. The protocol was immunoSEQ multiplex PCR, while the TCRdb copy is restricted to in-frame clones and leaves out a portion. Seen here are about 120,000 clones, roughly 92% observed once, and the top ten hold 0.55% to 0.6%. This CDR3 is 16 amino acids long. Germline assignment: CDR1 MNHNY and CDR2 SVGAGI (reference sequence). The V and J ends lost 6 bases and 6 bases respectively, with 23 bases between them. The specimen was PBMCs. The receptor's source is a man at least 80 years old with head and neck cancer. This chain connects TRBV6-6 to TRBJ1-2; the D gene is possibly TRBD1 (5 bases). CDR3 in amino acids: CASSIVGDYIADGYTF. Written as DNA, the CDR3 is TGTGCCAGCAGCATAGTGGGGGACTATATTGCAGATGGCTACACCTTC.